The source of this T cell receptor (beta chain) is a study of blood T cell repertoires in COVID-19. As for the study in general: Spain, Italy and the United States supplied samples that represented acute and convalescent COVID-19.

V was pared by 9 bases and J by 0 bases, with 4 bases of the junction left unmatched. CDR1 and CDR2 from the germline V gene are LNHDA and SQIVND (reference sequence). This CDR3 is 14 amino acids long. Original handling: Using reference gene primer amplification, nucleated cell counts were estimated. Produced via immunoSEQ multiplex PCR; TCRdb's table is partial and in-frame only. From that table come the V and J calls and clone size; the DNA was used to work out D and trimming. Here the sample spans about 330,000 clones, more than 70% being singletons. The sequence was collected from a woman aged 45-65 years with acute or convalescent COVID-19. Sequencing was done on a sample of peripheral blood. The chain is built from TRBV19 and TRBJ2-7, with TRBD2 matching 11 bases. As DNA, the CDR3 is TGTGCCAGCTCCCTAGCGGGGGGCTCCTACGAGCAGTACTTC. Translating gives CASSLAGGSYEQYF. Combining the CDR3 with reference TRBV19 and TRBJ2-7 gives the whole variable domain DGGITQSPKYLFRKEGQNVTLSCEQNLNHDAMYWYRQDPGQGLRLIYYSQIVNDFQKGDIAEGYSVSREKKESFPLTVTSAQKNPTAFYLCASSLAGGSYEQYFGPGTRLTVT.